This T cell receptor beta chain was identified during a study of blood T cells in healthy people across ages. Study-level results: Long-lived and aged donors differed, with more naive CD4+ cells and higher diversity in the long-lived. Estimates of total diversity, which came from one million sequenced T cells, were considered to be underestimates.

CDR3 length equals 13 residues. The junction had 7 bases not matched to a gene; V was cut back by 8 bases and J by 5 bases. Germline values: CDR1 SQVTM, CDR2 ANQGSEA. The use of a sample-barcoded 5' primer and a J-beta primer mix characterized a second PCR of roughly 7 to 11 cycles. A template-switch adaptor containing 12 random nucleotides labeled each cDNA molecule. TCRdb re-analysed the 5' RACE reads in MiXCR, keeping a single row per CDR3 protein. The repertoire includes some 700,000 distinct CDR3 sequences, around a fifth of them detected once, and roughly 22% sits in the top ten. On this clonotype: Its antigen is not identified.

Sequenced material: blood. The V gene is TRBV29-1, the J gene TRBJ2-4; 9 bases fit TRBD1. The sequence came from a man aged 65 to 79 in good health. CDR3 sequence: CSIRQGGENIQYF. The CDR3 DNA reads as TGCAGCATAAGACAGGGGGGGGAAAACATTCAGTACTTC.